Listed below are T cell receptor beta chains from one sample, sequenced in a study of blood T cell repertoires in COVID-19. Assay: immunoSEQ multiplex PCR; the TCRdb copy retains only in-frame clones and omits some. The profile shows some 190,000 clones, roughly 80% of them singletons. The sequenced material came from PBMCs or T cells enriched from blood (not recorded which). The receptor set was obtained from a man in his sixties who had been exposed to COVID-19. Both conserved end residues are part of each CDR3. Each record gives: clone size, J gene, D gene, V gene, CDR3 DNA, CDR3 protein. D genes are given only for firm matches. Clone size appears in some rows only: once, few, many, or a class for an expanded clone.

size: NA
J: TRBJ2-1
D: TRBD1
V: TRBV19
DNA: TGTGCCAGTAGCATGGGACAGGGTGGTGATGAGCAGTTCTTC
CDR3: CASSMGQGGDEQFF

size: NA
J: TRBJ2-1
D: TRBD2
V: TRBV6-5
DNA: TGTGCCACCTACCGGGACTACGATAATGAGCAGTTCTTC
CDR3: CATYRDYDNEQFF

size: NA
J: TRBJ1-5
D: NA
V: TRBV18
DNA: TGTGCCAGCTCACCAAAGGCAGGGTACGATCAGCCCCAGCATTTT
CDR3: CASSPKAGYDQPQHF

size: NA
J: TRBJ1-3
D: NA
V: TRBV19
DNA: TGTGCCAGTAGGCCTGGGGGGAGCTCTGGAAACACCATATATTTT
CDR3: CASRPGGSSGNTIYF

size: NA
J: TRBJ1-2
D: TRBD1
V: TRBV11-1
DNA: TGTGCCAGCAGCTTATCCCCATGGACAGGGGAGTCTGGCTACACCTTC
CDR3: CASSLSPWTGESGYTF

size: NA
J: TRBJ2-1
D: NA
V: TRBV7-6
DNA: TGTGCCAGCAGCTTAGTCGCAGGGGCTGGGAGCAATGAGCAGTTCTTC
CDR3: CASSLVAGAGSNEQFF

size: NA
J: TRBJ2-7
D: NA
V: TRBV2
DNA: TGTGCCAGCAGACGAGGCGGGGCGGAATACGAGCAGTACTTC
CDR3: CASRRGGAEYEQYF

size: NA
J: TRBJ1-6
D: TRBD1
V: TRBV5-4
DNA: TGTGCCAGCAGCGTCCGGGACAGCGCCCTCCACTTT
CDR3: CASSVRDSALHF

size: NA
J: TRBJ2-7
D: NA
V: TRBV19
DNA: TGTGCCAGTAGTATAGTTCAGGGTCCCTACGAGCAGTACTTC
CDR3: CASSIVQGPYEQYF

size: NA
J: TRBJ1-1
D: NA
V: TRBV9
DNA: TGTGCCAGCAGCTCCCAGGGGTGGATGGACACTGAAGCTTTCTTT
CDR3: CASSSQGWMDTEAFF

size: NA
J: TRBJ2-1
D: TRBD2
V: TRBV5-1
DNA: TGCGCCAGCAGCTCACGGACTAGCATCGATGAGCAGTTCTTC
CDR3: CASSSRTSIDEQFF

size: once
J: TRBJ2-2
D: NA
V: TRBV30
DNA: TGTGCCTGGAGTCACCTTAGTGAGGCCGGGGAGCTGTTTTTT
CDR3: CAWSHLSEAGELFF

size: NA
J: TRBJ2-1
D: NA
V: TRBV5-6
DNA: TGTGCCAGCAGCTTAGGACAGTACAATGAGCAGTTCTTC
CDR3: CASSLGQYNEQFF

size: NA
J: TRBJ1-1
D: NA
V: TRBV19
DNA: TGTGCCAGTAGTATCCGGGACATGAACACTGAAGCTTTCTTT
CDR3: CASSIRDMNTEAFF

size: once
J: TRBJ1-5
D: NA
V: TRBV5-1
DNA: TGCGCCAGCAGCTTGGGTGAGAGGGAAAATCAGCCCCAGCATTTT
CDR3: CASSLGERENQPQHF

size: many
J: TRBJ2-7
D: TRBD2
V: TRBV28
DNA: TGTGCCAGCAGTTTTCGGGATAGCGGGAGGGAGCAGTACTTC
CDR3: CASSFRDSGREQYF

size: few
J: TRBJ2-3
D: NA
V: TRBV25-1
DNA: TGTGCCACTGAGTCAGATACGCAGTATTTT
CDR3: CATESDTQYF

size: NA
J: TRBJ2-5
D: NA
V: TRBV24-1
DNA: TGTGCCACCAGTGATTTTGGGGGGGGCCGAGAAGAGACCCAGTACTTC
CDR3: CATSDFGGGREETQYF

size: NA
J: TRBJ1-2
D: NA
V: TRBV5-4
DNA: TGTGCCAGCAGCTTGGCGGGGGGCAAGGGCTACACCTTC
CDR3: CASSLAGGKGYTF

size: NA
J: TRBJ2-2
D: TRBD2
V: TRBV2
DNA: TGTGCCAGCAGTGATTCCCCCGCTAGCGGGAGGGCGAAGGGCGGGGAGCTGTTTTTT
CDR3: CASSDSPASGRAKGGELFF

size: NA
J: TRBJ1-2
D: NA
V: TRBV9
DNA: TGTGCCAGCAGCGTAGGTTCGGCCCGGGACACACACTATGGCTACACCTTC
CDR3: CASSVGSARDTHYGYTF

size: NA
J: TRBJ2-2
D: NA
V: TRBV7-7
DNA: TGTGCCAGCAGCCCATCGGCCAGGGCCAACACCGGGGAGCTGTTTTTT
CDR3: CASSPSARANTGELFF

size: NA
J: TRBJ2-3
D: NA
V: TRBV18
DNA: TGTGCCAGCTCACTAGCAGACCGAACTAGCACAGATACGCAGTATTTT
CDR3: CASSLADRTSTDTQYF

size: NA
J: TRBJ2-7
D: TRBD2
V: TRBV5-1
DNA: TGCGCCAGCAGCGTTGGGACTAGCGGGTTCGACGAGCAGTACTTC
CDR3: CASSVGTSGFDEQYF

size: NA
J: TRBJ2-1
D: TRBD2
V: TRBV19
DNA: TGTGCCAGTAGTTCCCCCCGGACAGCGGGAGCTGAGCAGTTCTTC
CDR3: CASSSPRTAGAEQFF

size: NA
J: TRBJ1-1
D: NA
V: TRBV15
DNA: TGTGCCACCAGCAGAGTGCGGGGTATGGGGAACACTGAAGCTTTCTTT
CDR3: CATSRVRGMGNTEAFF

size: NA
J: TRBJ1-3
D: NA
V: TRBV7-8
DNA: TGTGCCAGCAGCTGGACACAAGGAAACACCATATATTTT
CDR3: CASSWTQGNTIYF

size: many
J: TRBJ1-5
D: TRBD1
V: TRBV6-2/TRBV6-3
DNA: TGTGCCAGCAGTTGGGGACAGGGGGCCGGTCAGCCCCAGCATTTT
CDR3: CASSWGQGAGQPQHF

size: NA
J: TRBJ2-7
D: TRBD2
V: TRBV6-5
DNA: TGTGCCAGCAGTATAGGGACTAGCGGGACCGAGCAGTACTTC
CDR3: CASSIGTSGTEQYF

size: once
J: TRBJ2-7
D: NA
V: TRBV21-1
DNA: TGTGCCAGCAGCCTCTACGAGCAGTACTTC
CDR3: CASSLYEQYF

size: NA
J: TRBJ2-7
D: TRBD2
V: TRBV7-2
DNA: TGTGCCAGCAGCTTAGCACTAGCGGGAGGGCTCGAGCAGTACTTC
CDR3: CASSLALAGGLEQYF

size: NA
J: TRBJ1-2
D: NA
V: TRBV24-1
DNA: TGTGCCACCAGTGGGAGAGGAGGCTACACCTTC
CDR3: CATSGRGGYTF

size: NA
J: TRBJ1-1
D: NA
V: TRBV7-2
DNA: TGTGCCAGCAGCTTAGCACCCCCTCCAGGGCGGGGGTCCACTGAAGCTTTCTTT
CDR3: CASSLAPPPGRGSTEAFF

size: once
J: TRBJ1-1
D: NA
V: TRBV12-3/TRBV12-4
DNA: TGTGCCAGCAGCTCCCCCCCCGGGACTGCCGCTTTCTTT
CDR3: CASSSPPGTAAFF

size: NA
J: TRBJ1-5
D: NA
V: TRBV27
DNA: TGTGCCAGCAGTTTCTCAGGCAATCAGCCCCAGCATTTT
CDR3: CASSFSGNQPQHF

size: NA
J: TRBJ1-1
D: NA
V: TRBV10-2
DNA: TGCGCCAGCAGTGAGTCGGGCAGGGGAGCGCGGAACACTGAAGCTTTCTTT
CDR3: CASSESGRGARNTEAFF

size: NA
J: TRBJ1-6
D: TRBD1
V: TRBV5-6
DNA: TGTGCCAGCAGCCAGGGGGACTCACCCCTCCACTTT
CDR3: CASSQGDSPLHF

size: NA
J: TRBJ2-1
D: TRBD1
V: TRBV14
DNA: TGTGCCAGCAGCCGGACAGGGGGGTCCTACAATGAGCAGTTCTTC
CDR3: CASSRTGGSYNEQFF

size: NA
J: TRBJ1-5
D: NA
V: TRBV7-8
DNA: TGTGCCAGCAGCTTAGCTGAGGAATTCAATCAGCCCCAGCATTTT
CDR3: CASSLAEEFNQPQHF

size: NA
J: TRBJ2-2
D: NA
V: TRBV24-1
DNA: TGTGCCACCAGTGACAGGGGGAACACCGGGGAGCTGTTTTTT
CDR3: CATSDRGNTGELFF

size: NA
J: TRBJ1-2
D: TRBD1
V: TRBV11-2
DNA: TGTGCCAGCAGCTTAGATATGAGACAGGGCCATGGCTACACCTTC
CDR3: CASSLDMRQGHGYTF

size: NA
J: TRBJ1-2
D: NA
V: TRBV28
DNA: TGTGCCAGCAGTTTCCGGCAGGCGAACAACTATGGCTACACCTTC
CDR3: CASSFRQANNYGYTF

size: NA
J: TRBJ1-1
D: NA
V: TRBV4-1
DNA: TGCGCTTCTTCCGCAACTGATGAAGCTTTCTTT
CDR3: CASSATDEAFF

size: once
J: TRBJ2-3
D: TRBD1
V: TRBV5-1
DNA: TGCGCCAGCAGCTTCGACAGGGGGACAGATACGCAGTATTTT
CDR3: CASSFDRGTDTQYF

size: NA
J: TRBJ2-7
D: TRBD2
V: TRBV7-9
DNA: TGTGCCAGCAGCTTAGTCCTAGCGGGAGTATCCTACGAGCAGTACTTC
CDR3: CASSLVLAGVSYEQYF

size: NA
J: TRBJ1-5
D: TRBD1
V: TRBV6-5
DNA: TGTGCCAGCAGGGAGACAGGGGGCGGGCAGCCCCAGCATTTT
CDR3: CASRETGGGQPQHF

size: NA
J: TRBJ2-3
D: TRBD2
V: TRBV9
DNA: TGTGCCAGCAGCGTAGCGGGAGGGGCCGATACGCAGTATTTT
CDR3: CASSVAGGADTQYF

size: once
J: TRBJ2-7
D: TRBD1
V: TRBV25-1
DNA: TGTGCCAGCAGGGGGACAGGGGCCAATTACGAGCAGTACTTC
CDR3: CASRGTGANYEQYF

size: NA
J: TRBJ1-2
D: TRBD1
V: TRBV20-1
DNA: TGCAGTGCTAGTCCCCGGACAGGGAGTGGCTACACCTTC
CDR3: CSASPRTGSGYTF

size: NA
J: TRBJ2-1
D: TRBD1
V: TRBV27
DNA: TGTGCCAGCAGTTCGGACAGGGGCCATTACAATGAGCAGTTCTTC
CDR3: CASSSDRGHYNEQFF